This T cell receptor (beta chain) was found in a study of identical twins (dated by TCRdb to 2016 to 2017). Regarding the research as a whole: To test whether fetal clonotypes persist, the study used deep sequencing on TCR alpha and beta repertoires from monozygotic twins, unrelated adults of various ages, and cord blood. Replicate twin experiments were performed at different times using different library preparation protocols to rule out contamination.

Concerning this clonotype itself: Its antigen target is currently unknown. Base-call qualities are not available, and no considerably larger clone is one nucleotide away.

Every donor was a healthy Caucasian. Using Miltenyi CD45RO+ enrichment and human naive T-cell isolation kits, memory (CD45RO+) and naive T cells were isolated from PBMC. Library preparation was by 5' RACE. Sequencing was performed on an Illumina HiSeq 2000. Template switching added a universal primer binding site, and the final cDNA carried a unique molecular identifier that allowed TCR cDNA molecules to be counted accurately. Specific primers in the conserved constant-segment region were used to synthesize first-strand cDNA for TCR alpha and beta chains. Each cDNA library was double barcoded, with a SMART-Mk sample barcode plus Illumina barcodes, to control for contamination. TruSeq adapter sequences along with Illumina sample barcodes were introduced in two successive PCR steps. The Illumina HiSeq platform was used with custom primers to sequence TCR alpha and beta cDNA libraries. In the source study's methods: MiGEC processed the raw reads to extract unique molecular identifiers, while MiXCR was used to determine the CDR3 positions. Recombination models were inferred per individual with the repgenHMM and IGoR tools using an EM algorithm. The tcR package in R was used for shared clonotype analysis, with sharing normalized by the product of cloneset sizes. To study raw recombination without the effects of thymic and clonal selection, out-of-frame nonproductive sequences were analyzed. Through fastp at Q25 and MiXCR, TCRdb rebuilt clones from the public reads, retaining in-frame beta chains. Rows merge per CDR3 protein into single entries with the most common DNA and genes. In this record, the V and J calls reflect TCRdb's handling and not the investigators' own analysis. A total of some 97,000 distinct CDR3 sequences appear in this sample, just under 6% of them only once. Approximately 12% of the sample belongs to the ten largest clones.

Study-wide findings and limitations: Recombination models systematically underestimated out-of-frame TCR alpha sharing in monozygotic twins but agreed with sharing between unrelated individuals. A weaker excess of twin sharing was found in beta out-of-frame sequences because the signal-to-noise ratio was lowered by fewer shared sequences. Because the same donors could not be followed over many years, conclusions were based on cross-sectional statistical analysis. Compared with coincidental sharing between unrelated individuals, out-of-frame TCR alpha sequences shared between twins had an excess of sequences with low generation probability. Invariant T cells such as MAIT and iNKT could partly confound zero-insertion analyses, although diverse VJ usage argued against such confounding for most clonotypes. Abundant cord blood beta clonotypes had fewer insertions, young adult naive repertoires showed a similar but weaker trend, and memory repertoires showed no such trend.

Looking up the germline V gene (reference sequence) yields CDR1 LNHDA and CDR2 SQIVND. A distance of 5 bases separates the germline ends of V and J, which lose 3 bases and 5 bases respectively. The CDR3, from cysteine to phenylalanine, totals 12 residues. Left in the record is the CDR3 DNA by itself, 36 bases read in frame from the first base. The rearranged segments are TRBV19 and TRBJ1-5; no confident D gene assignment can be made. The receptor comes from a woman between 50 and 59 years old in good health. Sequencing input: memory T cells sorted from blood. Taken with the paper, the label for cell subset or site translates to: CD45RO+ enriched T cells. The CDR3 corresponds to CASSIWDQPQHF. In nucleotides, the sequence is TGTGCCAGTAGTATTTGGGATCAGCCCCAGCATTTT.